This T cell receptor (beta chain) was recorded in a study of response to subunit inactivated influenza vaccine. Trimming stripped 4 bases from V and 0 bases from J, with 15 bases between. CDR3 length: 16 amino acids. Germline V gene sequence: CDR1 MNHEY, CDR2 SVGAGI. The sample holds a few counts of this clonotype. TCRdb used MiXCR to reprocess the RT-PCR reads, holding one entry per CDR3 protein. The top ten hold 11% of the sample, which has 450,000 to 700,000 distinct CDR3 sequences, 14% seen once. The chain has TRBV6-5 and TRBJ1-1; D gene uncertain. This TCR was sampled from a man aged 45-60 years who received an inactivated influenza vaccine. Sample: PBMCs from blood, taken roughly 12 days after vaccination. This chain's CDR3 is CASSSTLYQMNTEAFF. In DNA, the CDR3 is TGTGCCAGCAGTTCTACATTGTATCAGATGAACACTGAAGCTTTCTTT.